This is a list of T cell receptor beta chains from one sample in a study of blood T cell repertoires in COVID-19. Measured with immunoSEQ multiplex PCR; TCRdb has only the in-frame clones, and not every one. The table includes some 70,000 clones, 83% detected once. The sequencing input was peripheral blood. Receptors were obtained from a man older than 75 with acute or convalescent COVID-19. Both conserved end residues are part of each CDR3. Fields, in order: J gene, D gene, clone size, V gene, CDR3 DNA, CDR3 protein. A D gene is named only where the DNA matches it firmly. Clone size appears in some rows only: once, few, many, or a class for an expanded clone.

>TRBJ1-4|-|-|TRBV5-5
TGTGCCAGCAGCCCCCTGGCAGGGGCAACTAATGAAAAACTGTTTTTT
CASSPLAGATNEKLFF
>TRBJ2-5|TRBD2|-|TRBV5-4
TGTGCCAGCAGCCCTAGCGGGAGGGTTCAGACCCAGTACTTC
CASSPSGRVQTQYF
>TRBJ1-5|-|once|TRBV7-8
TGTGCCAGCAGCTTAGCGCTCCTAAGCAATCAGCCCCAGCATTTT
CASSLALLSNQPQHF
>TRBJ2-3|TRBD2|-|TRBV5-1
TGCGCCAGCAGCGCCGGGACTAGCAGTAGCACAGATACGCAGTATTTT
CASSAGTSSSTDTQYF
>TRBJ1-3|-|-|TRBV29-1
TGCAGCGTTGTCGGAGACCCTGGAAACACCATATATTTT
CSVVGDPGNTIYF
>TRBJ2-1|-|-|TRBV4-3
TGCGCCAGCAGCCGTAATTCCCAGGGGGGTTCCTACAATGAGCAGTTCTTC
CASSRNSQGGSYNEQFF
>TRBJ2-1|-|once|TRBV11-1
TGTGCCAGCAGCTTAATGGGAGATGTTGTGGATGAGCAGTTCTTC
CASSLMGDVVDEQFF
>TRBJ2-4|TRBD1|-|TRBV7-9
TGTGCCAGCAGAACTTCAGGGGGCGCGGGTGCAGACATTCAGTACTTC
CASRTSGGAGADIQYF
>TRBJ2-5|-|-|TRBV25-1
TGTGCCAGCAGTGAAGGGGGGTTAGCGGAAGAGACCCAGTACTTC
CASSEGGLAEETQYF
>TRBJ1-1|-|-|TRBV7-9
TGTGCCAGCAGCCCGGACTGGGGAACTGAAGCTTTCTTT
CASSPDWGTEAFF
>TRBJ2-7|-|-|TRBV9
TGTGCCAGCAGCCCCCAGTTGGGGCCCCCCCCATACGAGCAGTACTTC
CASSPQLGPPPYEQYF
>TRBJ1-2|-|once|TRBV5-1
TGCGCCAGCAGCTTGAGCAGGGCCGGGTATGGCTACACCTTC
CASSLSRAGYGYTF
>TRBJ1-2|-|-|TRBV19
TGTGCCAGTAGTATAGACGGACAGAACTATGGCTACACCTTC
CASSIDGQNYGYTF
>TRBJ2-1|TRBD1|few|TRBV5-1
TGCGCCAGCAGCCTGGACAGGGGACTTTACAATGAGCAGTTCTTC
CASSLDRGLYNEQFF
>TRBJ1-4|TRBD1|-|TRBV6-5
TGTGCCAGCAGCCCGACAGGGGATAATGAAAAACTGTTTTTT
CASSPTGDNEKLFF
>TRBJ1-3|TRBD1|once|TRBV10-2
TGCGCCAGCAGTCCCCCGCCGGGACAGGGATTCGGAAACACCATATATTTT
CASSPPPGQGFGNTIYF
>TRBJ1-2|-|-|TRBV28
TGTGCCAGCAGTTTATTGCAGGGTAGCTACACCTTC
CASSLLQGSYTF
>TRBJ2-3|-|-|TRBV19
TGTGCCAGTAGTACCCTCGGTCGCGGGGCCACAGATACGCAGTATTTT
CASSTLGRGATDTQYF
>TRBJ1-4|-|-|TRBV18
TGTGCCAGCTCACCAATTCAGGAGGGTACTAATGAAAAACTGTTTTTT
CASSPIQEGTNEKLFF
>TRBJ1-5|-|-|TRBV19
TGTGCCAGTCAAACCAGAAAGGACTTTAATCAGCCCCAGCATTTT
CASQTRKDFNQPQHF
>TRBJ2-3|-|few|TRBV15
TGTGCCACCAGCAGATTCGCCGGGACTGGCACAGATACGCAGTATTTT
CATSRFAGTGTDTQYF
>TRBJ2-2|TRBD2|-|TRBV5-4
TGTGCCCTGAGTCGGGAGGGTTTTGTCGGGGAGCTGTTTTTT
CALSREGFVGELFF